These T cell receptor beta chains were read from a single sample in a study of regulatory T cells in long-lasting Graves disease. TCRdb re-called the multiplex PCR reads with MiXCR, one entry per CDR3 protein. The table shows approximately 560,000 distinct CDR3 sequences, with roughly 16% occurring only once. This sample also belongs to another study, concerning T cells in Graves' hyperthyroidism and ophthalmopathy.

Sequenced here: peripheral blood mononuclear cells (PBMCs), sampled at new diagnosis, from a patient treated with antithyroid drugs. Receptors were obtained from a man aged 18 to 35 with Graves disease. The CDR3 runs from the conserved cysteine through the conserved F or W. Fields, in order: V gene, CDR3 length, CDR3 protein.

V gene: TRBV2
CDR3 length: 12
CDR3 protein: CASSVSTYEQYF

V gene: TRBV12-3/TRBV12-4
CDR3 length: 15
CDR3 protein: CASSRSGRATDTQYF

V gene: TRBV28
CDR3 length: 14
CDR3 protein: CASSDFTGENEQFF

V gene: TRBV2
CDR3 length: 15
CDR3 protein: CASSVSGQGDQPQHF

V gene: TRBV7-9
CDR3 length: 16
CDR3 protein: CASTPRRAGTTSEQFF

V gene: TRBV27
CDR3 length: 17
CDR3 protein: CASSPGLAGSNTGELFF

V gene: TRBV9
CDR3 length: 16
CDR3 protein: CASSVAWAGGKNEQYF

V gene: TRBV11-2
CDR3 length: 13
CDR3 protein: CASSAGLTYEQYF

V gene: TRBV9
CDR3 length: 18
CDR3 protein: CASSANRRTAAGANVLTF

V gene: TRBV29-1
CDR3 length: 16
CDR3 protein: CSFDDRLQRSTDTQYF

V gene: TRBV11-2
CDR3 length: 15
CDR3 protein: CASSSPRDRGPPLHF

V gene: TRBV11-2
CDR3 length: 15
CDR3 protein: CASSPAPGSQETQYF

V gene: TRBV18
CDR3 length: 15
CDR3 protein: CASSPQQGGTGELFF

V gene: TRBV18
CDR3 length: 14
CDR3 protein: CASSPREGTYEQYF

V gene: TRBV7-8
CDR3 length: 14
CDR3 protein: CASRRQGRGDEQYF

V gene: TRBV6-1
CDR3 length: 14
CDR3 protein: CATPGQGRDTEAFF

V gene: TRBV7-9
CDR3 length: 15
CDR3 protein: CASSEPQGWEETQYF

V gene: TRBV20-1
CDR3 length: 16
CDR3 protein: CSASIRKAGRGIEQFF

V gene: TRBV7-3
CDR3 length: 15
CDR3 protein: CASSLGGLPGNEQFF

V gene: TRBV7-2
CDR3 length: 15
CDR3 protein: CASSSRATADYGYTF

V gene: TRBV29-1
CDR3 length: 13
CDR3 protein: CSVARTTQETQYF

V gene: TRBV12-3/TRBV12-4
CDR3 length: 13
CDR3 protein: CASSSWGVGEQYF

V gene: TRBV3-1
CDR3 length: 19
CDR3 protein: CASSHYPGLAESSYNEQFF

V gene: TRBV7-6
CDR3 length: 16
CDR3 protein: CASSLVVPSSGNTIYF

V gene: TRBV28
CDR3 length: 12
CDR3 protein: CASSFGLAEQFF

V gene: TRBV11-2
CDR3 length: 12
CDR3 protein: CASSFEGATQYF

V gene: TRBV16
CDR3 length: 16
CDR3 protein: CASSQSTGAYNSPLHF

V gene: TRBV18
CDR3 length: 16
CDR3 protein: CASSPRTETLRTGYTF

V gene: TRBV7-8
CDR3 length: 16
CDR3 protein: CASSSPGLAGVNEQYF

V gene: TRBV19
CDR3 length: 15
CDR3 protein: CASSLMDREKNIQYF

V gene: TRBV4-1
CDR3 length: 15
CDR3 protein: CASSQEVLRELEQYF

V gene: TRBV29-1
CDR3 length: 14
CDR3 protein: CSVDGGSLTGELFF

V gene: TRBV10-2
CDR3 length: 19
CDR3 protein: CASSVRLADITGDADTQYF

V gene: TRBV28
CDR3 length: 14
CDR3 protein: CATPLRGRGNGYTF

V gene: TRBV2
CDR3 length: 13
CDR3 protein: CATGHPYNSPLHF

V gene: TRBV10-1
CDR3 length: 16
CDR3 protein: CASSSSTSGNTDTQYF

V gene: TRBV28
CDR3 length: 12
CDR3 protein: CASSQGVYGYTF

V gene: TRBV7-9
CDR3 length: 14
CDR3 protein: CASKPGQGDYGYTF

V gene: TRBV20-1
CDR3 length: 17
CDR3 protein: CSARDLSRGVATGELFF

V gene: TRBV6-1
CDR3 length: 14
CDR3 protein: CASSHGGVGETQYF

V gene: TRBV3-1
CDR3 length: 14
CDR3 protein: CASSPRAGVETQYF

V gene: TRBV20-1
CDR3 length: 12
CDR3 protein: CSGQGESYEQYF

V gene: TRBV6-1
CDR3 length: 16
CDR3 protein: CASSFGPINEEYEQYF

V gene: TRBV5-1
CDR3 length: 16
CDR3 protein: CASSLLPGIAADTQYF

V gene: TRBV5-1
CDR3 length: 15
CDR3 protein: CASSFVAGTSYEQYF

V gene: TRBV30
CDR3 length: 19
CDR3 protein: CAWSVTIPMGGVPPYGYTF

V gene: TRBV7-9
CDR3 length: 15
CDR3 protein: CASSFGLASNQPQHF

V gene: TRBV12-3/TRBV12-4
CDR3 length: 14
CDR3 protein: CASRGLAGPYEQYF

V gene: TRBV2
CDR3 length: 13
CDR3 protein: CASRPDQTGELFF

V gene: TRBV29-1
CDR3 length: 13
CDR3 protein: CSVGVEGGIEAFF

V gene: TRBV2
CDR3 length: 13
CDR3 protein: CASSVGSINEQYF

V gene: TRBV12-3/TRBV12-4
CDR3 length: 13
CDR3 protein: CASRPGRATEAFF

V gene: TRBV15
CDR3 length: 14
CDR3 protein: CATSRPRSDRLQHF

V gene: TRBV7-9
CDR3 length: 13
CDR3 protein: CASSLQGRGGYTF